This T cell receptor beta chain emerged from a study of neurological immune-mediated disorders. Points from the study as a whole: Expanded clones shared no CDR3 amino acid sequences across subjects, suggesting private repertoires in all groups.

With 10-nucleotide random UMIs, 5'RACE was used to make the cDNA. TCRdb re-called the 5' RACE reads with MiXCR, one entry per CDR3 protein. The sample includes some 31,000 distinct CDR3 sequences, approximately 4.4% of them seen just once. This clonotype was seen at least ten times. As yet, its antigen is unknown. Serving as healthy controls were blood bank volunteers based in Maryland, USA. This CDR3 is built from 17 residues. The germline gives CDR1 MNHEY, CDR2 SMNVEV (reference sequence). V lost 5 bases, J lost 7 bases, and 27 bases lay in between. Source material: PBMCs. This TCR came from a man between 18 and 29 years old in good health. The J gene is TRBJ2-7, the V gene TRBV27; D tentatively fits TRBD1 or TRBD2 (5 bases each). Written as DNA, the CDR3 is TGTGCCAGCAGTCGAACCCATCGTGGGATGGGCGAGGGGGAGCAGTACTTC. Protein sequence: CASSRTHRGMGEGEQYF.